These T cell receptor beta chains were read from a single sample in a study of T cell responses to AZD1222 COVID-19 vaccine. Assay: immunoSEQ multiplex PCR; the TCRdb copy retains only in-frame clones and omits some. There are about 210,000 clones in the sample; 94% occur only once, and around 1.8% lies in the top ten. Source: peripheral blood, taken 28 days after the second dose of the MenACWY control vaccine. These receptors were collected from an adult who received the MenACWY meningococcal vaccine as a control. Each CDR3 is given with its conserved first and last residue. The D gene is left open where the match is weak. Expanded clones get a size class; other rows say once, few or many, or leave the size out.

j_gene: TRBJ2-1; d_gene: NA; abundance: NA; v_gene: TRBV29-1; CDR3aa: CSVDSSGTYNEQFF; CDR3nt: TGCAGCGTTGATTCGTCGGGGACCTACAATGAGCAGTTCTTC
j_gene: TRBJ1-5; d_gene: NA; abundance: few; v_gene: TRBV7-9; CDR3aa: CASGRGEQPQHF; CDR3nt: TGTGCCAGCGGGCGGGGGGAACAGCCCCAGCATTTT
j_gene: TRBJ2-7; d_gene: NA; abundance: once; v_gene: TRBV5-1; CDR3aa: CASSLEGEQYF; CDR3nt: TGCGCCAGCAGCTTAGAAGGGGAGCAGTACTTC
j_gene: TRBJ2-1; d_gene: NA; abundance: NA; v_gene: TRBV5-8; CDR3aa: CASSFGGLSYNEQFF; CDR3nt: TGTGCCAGCAGCTTCGGGGGTCTCTCCTACAATGAGCAGTTCTTC
j_gene: TRBJ2-3; d_gene: TRBD1; abundance: NA; v_gene: TRBV5-4; CDR3aa: CASSLSTGSEIYTQYF; CDR3nt: TGTGCCAGCAGCTTATCGACAGGGTCTGAGATATATACGCAGTATTTT
j_gene: TRBJ1-2; d_gene: TRBD1; abundance: NA; v_gene: TRBV7-8; CDR3aa: CASSLEGARYGYTF; CDR3nt: TGTGCCAGCAGCTTAGAGGGGGCGAGGTATGGCTACACCTTC
j_gene: TRBJ2-7; d_gene: NA; abundance: NA; v_gene: TRBV30; CDR3aa: CAWSRNSYEQYF; CDR3nt: TGTGCCTGGAGTAGGAACTCCTACGAGCAGTACTTC
j_gene: TRBJ1-1; d_gene: TRBD1; abundance: few; v_gene: TRBV28; CDR3aa: CASPPWGRDSLPNTEAFF; CDR3nt: TGTGCCAGCCCCCCCTGGGGCCGGGACAGCCTACCGAACACTGAAGCTTTCTTT
j_gene: TRBJ2-6; d_gene: TRBD2; abundance: NA; v_gene: TRBV7-9; CDR3aa: CASSLGRLADGANVLTF; CDR3nt: TGTGCCAGCAGCTTAGGACGACTAGCGGATGGGGCCAACGTCCTGACTTTC
j_gene: TRBJ1-1; d_gene: NA; abundance: NA; v_gene: TRBV5-1; CDR3aa: CASSLQGREAFF; CDR3nt: TGCGCCAGCAGCTTGCAGGGACGTGAAGCTTTCTTT
j_gene: TRBJ2-3; d_gene: NA; abundance: NA; v_gene: TRBV7-2; CDR3aa: CASSPHQGGDTQYF; CDR3nt: TGTGCCAGCAGCCCACACCAGGGGGGAGATACGCAGTATTTT
j_gene: TRBJ1-5; d_gene: NA; abundance: NA; v_gene: TRBV19; CDR3aa: CASSTSGPSNQPQHF; CDR3nt: TGTGCCAGTAGCACCTCAGGACCCTCCAATCAGCCCCAGCATTTT
j_gene: TRBJ1-5; d_gene: NA; abundance: NA; v_gene: TRBV6-5; CDR3aa: CASIGGGQPQHF; CDR3nt: TGTGCCAGCATCGGAGGGGGTCAGCCCCAGCATTTT
j_gene: TRBJ1-5; d_gene: NA; abundance: once; v_gene: TRBV6-5; CDR3aa: CASRDRGGNQPQHF; CDR3nt: TGTGCCAGCAGAGACCGGGGGGGCAATCAGCCCCAGCATTTT
j_gene: TRBJ1-4; d_gene: NA; abundance: NA; v_gene: TRBV5-6; CDR3aa: CASSLSLATNEKLFF; CDR3nt: TGTGCCAGCAGCTTATCTCTTGCAACTAATGAAAAACTGTTTTTT
j_gene: TRBJ1-1; d_gene: TRBD1; abundance: NA; v_gene: TRBV9; CDR3aa: CASSPQGLQNTEAFF; CDR3nt: TGTGCCAGCAGCCCACAGGGGCTACAGAACACTGAAGCTTTCTTT
j_gene: TRBJ1-5; d_gene: NA; abundance: NA; v_gene: TRBV4-3; CDR3aa: CASSQDEQGGQPQHF; CDR3nt: TGCGCCAGCAGCCAAGATGAACAGGGAGGTCAGCCCCAGCATTTT
j_gene: TRBJ2-3; d_gene: NA; abundance: NA; v_gene: TRBV15; CDR3aa: CATSRAADSTDTQYF; CDR3nt: TGTGCCACCAGCAGAGCAGCGGATAGCACAGATACGCAGTATTTT
j_gene: TRBJ2-7; d_gene: NA; abundance: NA; v_gene: TRBV5-5; CDR3aa: CASSLALGVYEQYF; CDR3nt: TGTGCCAGCAGCTTGGCCTTAGGTGTGTACGAGCAGTACTTC
j_gene: TRBJ1-2; d_gene: TRBD1; abundance: once; v_gene: TRBV11-3; CDR3aa: CASSPGTGEGYGYTF; CDR3nt: TGTGCCAGCAGCCCTGGGACAGGGGAGGGCTATGGCTACACCTTC
j_gene: TRBJ1-6; d_gene: NA; abundance: NA; v_gene: TRBV12-3/TRBV12-4; CDR3aa: CASSLGSNSPLHF; CDR3nt: TGTGCCAGCAGTTTGGGCTCGAATTCACCCCTCCACTTT